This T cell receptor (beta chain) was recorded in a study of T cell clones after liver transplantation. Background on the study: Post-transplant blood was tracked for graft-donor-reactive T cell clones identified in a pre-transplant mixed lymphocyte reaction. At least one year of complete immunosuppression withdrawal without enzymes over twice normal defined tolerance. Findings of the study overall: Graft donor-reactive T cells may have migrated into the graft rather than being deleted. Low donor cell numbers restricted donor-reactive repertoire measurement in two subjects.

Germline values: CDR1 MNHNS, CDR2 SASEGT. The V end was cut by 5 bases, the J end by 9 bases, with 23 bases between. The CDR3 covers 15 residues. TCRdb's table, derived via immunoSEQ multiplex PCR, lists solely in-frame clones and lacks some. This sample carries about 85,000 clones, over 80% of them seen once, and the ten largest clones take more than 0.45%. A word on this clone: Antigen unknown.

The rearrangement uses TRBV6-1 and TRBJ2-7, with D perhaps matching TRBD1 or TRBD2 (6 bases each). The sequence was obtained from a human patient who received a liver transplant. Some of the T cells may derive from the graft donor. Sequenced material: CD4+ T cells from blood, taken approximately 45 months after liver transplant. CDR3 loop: CASSTTSGGRTPQYF. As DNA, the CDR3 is TGTGCCAGCAGTACTACCTCCGGGGGCCGAACGCCGCAGTACTTC.